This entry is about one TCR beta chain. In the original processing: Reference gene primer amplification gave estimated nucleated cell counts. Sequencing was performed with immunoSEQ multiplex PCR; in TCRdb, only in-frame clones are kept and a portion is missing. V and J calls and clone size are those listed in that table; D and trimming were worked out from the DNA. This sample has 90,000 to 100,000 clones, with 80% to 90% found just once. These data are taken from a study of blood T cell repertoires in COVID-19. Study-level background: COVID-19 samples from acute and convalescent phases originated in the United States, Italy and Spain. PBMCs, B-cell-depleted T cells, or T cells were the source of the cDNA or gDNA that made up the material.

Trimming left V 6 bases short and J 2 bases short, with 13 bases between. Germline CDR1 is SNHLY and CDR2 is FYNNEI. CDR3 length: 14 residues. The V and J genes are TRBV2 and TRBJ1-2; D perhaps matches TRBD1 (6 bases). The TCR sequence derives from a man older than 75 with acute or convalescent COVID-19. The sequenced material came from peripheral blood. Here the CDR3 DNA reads TGTGCCAGCAGCCCCACTACAGGGAACTATGGCTACACCTTC. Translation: CASSPTTGNYGYTF.